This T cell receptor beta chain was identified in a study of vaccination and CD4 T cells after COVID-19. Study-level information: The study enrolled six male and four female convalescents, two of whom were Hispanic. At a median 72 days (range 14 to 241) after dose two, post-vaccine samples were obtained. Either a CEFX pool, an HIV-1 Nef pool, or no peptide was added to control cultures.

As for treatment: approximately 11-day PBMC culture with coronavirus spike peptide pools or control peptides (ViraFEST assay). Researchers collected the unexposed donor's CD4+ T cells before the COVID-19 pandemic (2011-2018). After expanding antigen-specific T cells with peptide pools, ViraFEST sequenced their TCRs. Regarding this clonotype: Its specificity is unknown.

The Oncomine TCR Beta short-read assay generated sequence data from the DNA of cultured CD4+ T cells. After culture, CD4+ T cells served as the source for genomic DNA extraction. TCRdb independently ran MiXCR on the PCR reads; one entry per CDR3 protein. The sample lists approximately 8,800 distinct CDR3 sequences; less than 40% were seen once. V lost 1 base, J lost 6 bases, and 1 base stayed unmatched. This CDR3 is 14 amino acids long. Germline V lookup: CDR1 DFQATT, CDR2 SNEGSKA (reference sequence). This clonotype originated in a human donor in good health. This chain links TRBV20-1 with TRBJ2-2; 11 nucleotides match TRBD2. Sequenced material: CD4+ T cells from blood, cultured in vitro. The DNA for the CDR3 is TGCAGTGCTAGAGTACTAGCGGGAGCCGGGGAGCTGTTTTTT. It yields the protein CSARVLAGAGELFF.